These T cell receptor beta chains were read from a single sample in a study of long-term antiretroviral therapy in people with HIV. Libraries were prepared by immunoSEQ multiplex PCR; TCRdb keeps only in-frame clonotypes and omits some of them. The sample lists fewer than 30,000 clones, roughly 80% occurring once. Here the sequenced sample was unsorted PBMCs, taken 0.7 years before starting antiretroviral therapy. These receptors were taken from a man aged 25-40 years with HIV. CDR3s leave out the opening cysteine and the closing phenylalanine or tryptophan.

v_call	j_call	cdr3_aa
TRBV5-1	TRBJ2-7	ASSLGSPPPKEQY
TRBV7-6	TRBJ2-7	ASSLAETSPPEQY
TRBV5-1	TRBJ1-1	ASSLDSRNTEAF
TRBV6-4	TRBJ2-3	ASSDWTGITDTQY
TRBV2	TRBJ1-6	ASSAQGINSPLH
TRBV6-5	TRBJ2-3	ASRGGPVTDTQY
TRBV19	TRBJ1-2	ASKFGQGGGYT
TRBV27	TRBJ1-1	ASSLPGRGTEAF
TRBV19	TRBJ2-2	ASSLRTVANTGELF
TRBV5-5	TRBJ2-3	ASSLNDLVDTQY
TRBV5-6	TRBJ2-7	ASSPSGVGSYEQY
TRBV6-1	TRBJ2-5	ASSVSGQGQETQY
TRBV5-8	TRBJ2-2	ASSRWRVATNTGELF
TRBV27	TRBJ1-1	ASSPLAPGNTEAF
TRBV27	TRBJ1-4	ASSSGQGEEKLF
TRBV28	TRBJ2-3	ASGRLAGASTDTQY
TRBV6-1	TRBJ1-1	ASRLSEAF
TRBV6-6	TRBJ2-7	ASSYSRALSYEQY
TRBV11-3	TRBJ2-7	ASSLKYWEEQY
TRBV6-1	TRBJ2-3	ASSEANREDTQY
TRBV6-5	TRBJ1-1	ASSYLTGVREAF
TRBV19	TRBJ1-1	ASSIASKNTEAF
TRBV11-2	TRBJ2-1	ASSVGHRGEQF
TRBV15	TRBJ1-4	ATSLTPGQANEKLF
TRBV2	TRBJ1-5	ASSILQNQPQH
TRBV5-6	TRBJ1-4	ASSSAQNNPTNEKLF